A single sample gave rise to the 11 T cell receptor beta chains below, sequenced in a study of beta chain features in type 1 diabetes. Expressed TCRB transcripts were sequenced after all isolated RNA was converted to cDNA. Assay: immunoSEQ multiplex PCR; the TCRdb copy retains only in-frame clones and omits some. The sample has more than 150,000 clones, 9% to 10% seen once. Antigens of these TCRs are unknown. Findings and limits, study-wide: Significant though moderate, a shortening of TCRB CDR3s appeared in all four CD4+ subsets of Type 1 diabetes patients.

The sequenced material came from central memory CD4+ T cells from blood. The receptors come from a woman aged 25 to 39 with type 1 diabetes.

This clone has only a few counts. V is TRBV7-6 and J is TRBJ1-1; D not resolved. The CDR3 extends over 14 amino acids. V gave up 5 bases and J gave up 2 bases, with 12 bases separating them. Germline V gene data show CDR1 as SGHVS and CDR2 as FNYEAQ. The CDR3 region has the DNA TGTGCCAGCAGCCCCCGACAAGAAAACACTGAAGCTTTCTTT. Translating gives CASSPRQENTEAFF.

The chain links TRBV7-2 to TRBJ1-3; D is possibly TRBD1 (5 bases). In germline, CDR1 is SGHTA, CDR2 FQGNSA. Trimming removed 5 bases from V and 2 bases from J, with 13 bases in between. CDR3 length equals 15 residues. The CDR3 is CASSRGGDAGNTIYF. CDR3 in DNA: TGTGCCAGCAGCCGTGGAGGGGATGCTGGAAACACCATATATTTT.

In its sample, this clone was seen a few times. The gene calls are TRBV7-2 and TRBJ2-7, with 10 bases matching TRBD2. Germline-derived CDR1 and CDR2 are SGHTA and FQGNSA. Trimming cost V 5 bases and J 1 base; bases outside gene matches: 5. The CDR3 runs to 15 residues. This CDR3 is CASSVTSGRSYEQYF. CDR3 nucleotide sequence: TGTGCCAGCAGCGTGACTAGCGGGCGGTCCTACGAGCAGTACTTC.

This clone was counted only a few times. The CDR3 protein is CASSDPGVFSYEQYF. CDR3 nucleotides: TGTGCCAGCAGTGACCCAGGGGTATTCTCCTACGAGCAGTACTTC. The chain recombines TRBV25-1 with TRBJ2-7; D might be TRBD1 (6 bases). This CDR3 region has 15 residues. The germline gives CDR1 MGHDK, CDR2 SYGVNS. Trimming removed 3 bases at V and 0 bases at J, with 12 bases between.

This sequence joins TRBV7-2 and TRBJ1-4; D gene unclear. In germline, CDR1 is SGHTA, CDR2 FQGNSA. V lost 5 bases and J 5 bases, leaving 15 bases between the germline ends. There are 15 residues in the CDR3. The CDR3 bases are TGTGCCAGCAGCCCCCAGACTGTACGCAATGAAAAACTGTTTTTT. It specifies CASSPQTVRNEKLFF.

The CDR3 region has the DNA TGCGCCAGCAGCTTATCCCCCCAGGCAGATACGCAGTATTTT. This sequence encodes CASSLSPQADTQYF. This sequence joins TRBV5-1 and TRBJ2-3; D is ambiguous. The CDR3 covers 14 residues. The ends were cut back, 2 bases at V and 4 bases at J, with 11 bases in the middle. Germline V gene data show CDR1 as SGHRS and CDR2 as YFSETQ.

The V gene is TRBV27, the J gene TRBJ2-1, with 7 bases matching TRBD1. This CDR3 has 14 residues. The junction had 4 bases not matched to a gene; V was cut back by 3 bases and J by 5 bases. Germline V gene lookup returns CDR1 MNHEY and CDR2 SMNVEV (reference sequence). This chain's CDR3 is CASSFGQVDNEQFF. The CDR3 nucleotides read TGTGCCAGCAGTTTCGGACAGGTTGACAATGAGCAGTTCTTC.

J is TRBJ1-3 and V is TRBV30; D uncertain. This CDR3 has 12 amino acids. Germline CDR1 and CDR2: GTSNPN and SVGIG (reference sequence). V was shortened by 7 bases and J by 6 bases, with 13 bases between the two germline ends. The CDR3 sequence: CASTLYENTIYF. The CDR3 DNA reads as TGTGCCTCCACGCTCTACGAAAACACCATATATTTT.

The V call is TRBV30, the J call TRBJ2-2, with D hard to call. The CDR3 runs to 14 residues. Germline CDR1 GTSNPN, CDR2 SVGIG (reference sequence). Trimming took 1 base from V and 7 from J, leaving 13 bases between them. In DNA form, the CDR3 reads TGTGCCTGGAGTGATCTCCTAGAAGACGGGGAGCTGTTTTTT. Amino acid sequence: CAWSDLLEDGELFF. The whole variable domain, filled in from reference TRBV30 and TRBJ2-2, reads SQTIHQWPATLVQPVGSPLSLECTVEGTSNPNLYWYRQAAGRGLQLLFYSVGIGQISSEVPQNLSASRPQDRQFILSSKKLLLSDSGFYLCAWSDLLEDGELFFGEGSRLTVL.

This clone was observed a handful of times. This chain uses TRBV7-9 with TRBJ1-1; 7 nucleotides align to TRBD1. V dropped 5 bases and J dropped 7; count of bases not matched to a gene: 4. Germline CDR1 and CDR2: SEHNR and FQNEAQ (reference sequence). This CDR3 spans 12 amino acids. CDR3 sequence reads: CASSQGQFEAFF. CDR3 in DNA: TGTGCCAGCAGCCAGGGACAGTTTGAAGCTTTCTTT. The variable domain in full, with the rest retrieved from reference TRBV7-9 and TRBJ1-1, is DTGVSQNPRHKITKRGQNVTFRCDPISEHNRLYWYRQTLGQGPEFLTYFQNEAQLEKSRLLSDRFSAERPKGSFSTLEIQRTEQGDSAMYLCASSQGQFEAFFGQGTRLTVV.

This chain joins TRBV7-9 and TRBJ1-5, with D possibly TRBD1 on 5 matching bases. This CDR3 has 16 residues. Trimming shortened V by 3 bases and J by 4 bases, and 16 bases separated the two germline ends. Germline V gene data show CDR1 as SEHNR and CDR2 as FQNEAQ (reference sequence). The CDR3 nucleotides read TGTGCCAGCAGCTTTTTTGTCGGGGGGGTGAATCAGCCCCAGCATTTT. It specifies CASSFFVGGVNQPQHF.